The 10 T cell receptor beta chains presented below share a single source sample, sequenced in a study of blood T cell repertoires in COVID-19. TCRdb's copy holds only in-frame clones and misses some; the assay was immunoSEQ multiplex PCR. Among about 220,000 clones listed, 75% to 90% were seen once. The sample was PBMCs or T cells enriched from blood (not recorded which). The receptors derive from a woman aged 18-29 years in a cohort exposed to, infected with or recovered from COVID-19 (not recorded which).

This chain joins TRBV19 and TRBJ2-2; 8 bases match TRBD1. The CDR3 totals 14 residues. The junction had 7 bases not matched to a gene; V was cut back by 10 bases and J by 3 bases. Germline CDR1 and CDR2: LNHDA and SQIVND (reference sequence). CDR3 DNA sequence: TGTGCCACCGGAGGACAGGGCCACACCGGGGAGCTGTTTTTT. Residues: CATGGQGHTGELFF.

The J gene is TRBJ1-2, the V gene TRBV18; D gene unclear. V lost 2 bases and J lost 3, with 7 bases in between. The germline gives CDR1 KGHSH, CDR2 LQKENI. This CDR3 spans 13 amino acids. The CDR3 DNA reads TGTGCCAGCTCACCAGCAGGCGACTATGGCTACACCTTC. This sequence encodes CASSPAGDYGYTF.

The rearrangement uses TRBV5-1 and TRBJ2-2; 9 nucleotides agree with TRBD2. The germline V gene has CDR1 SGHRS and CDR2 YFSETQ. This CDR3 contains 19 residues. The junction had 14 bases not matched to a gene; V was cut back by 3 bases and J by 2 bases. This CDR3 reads CASSSPGLASRQNTGELFF. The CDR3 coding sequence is TGCGCCAGCAGCTCCCCTGGACTAGCGAGCCGTCAAAACACCGGGGAGCTGTTTTTT.

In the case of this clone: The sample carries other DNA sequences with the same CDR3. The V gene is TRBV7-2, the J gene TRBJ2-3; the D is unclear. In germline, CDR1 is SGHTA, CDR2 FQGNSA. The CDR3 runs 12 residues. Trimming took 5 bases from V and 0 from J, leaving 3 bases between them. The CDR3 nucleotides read TGTGCCAGCAGCCTGAGCACAGATACGCAGTATTTT. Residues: CASSLSTDTQYF.

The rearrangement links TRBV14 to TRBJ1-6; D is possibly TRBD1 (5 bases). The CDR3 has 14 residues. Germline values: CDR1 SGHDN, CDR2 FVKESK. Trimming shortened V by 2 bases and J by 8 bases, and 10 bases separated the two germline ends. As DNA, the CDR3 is TGTGCCAGCAGCCAAAGTGGAGGGGATTCACCCCTCCACTTT. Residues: CASSQSGGDSPLHF.

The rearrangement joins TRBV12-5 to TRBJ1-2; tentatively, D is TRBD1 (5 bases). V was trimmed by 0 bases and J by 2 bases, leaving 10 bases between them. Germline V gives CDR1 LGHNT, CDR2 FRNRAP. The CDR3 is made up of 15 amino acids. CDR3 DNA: TGTGCTAGTGGTTTGGTACCGGGGGGGAACTATGGCTACACCTTC. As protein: CASGLVPGGNYGYTF.

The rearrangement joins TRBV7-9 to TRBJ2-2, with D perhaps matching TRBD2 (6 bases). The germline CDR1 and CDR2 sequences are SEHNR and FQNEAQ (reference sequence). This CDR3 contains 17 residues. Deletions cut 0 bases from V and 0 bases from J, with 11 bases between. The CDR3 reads CASSLARRESNTGELFF. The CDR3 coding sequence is TGTGCCAGCAGCTTAGCCCGACGGGAGTCGAACACCGGGGAGCTGTTTTTT.

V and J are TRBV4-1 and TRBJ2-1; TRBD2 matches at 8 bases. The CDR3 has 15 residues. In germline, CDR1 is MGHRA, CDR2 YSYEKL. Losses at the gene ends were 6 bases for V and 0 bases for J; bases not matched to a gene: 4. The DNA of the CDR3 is TGCGCCAGCAGACCGGGAGGGAGCTCCTACAATGAGCAGTTCTTC. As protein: CASRPGGSSYNEQFF.

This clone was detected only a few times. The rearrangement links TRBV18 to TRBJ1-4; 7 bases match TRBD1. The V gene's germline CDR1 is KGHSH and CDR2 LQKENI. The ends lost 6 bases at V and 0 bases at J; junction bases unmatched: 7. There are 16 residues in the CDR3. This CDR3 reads CASSGATGPTNEKLFF. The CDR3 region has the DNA TGTGCCAGCTCGGGAGCGACAGGGCCAACTAATGAAAAACTGTTTTTT.

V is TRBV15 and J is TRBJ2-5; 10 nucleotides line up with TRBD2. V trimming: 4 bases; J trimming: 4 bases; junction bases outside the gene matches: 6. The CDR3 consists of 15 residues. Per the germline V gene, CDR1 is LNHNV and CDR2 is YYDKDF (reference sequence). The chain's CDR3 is CATSKLAGIRETQYF. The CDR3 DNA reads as TGTGCCACCAGCAAACTAGCGGGAATCCGAGAGACCCAGTACTTC.